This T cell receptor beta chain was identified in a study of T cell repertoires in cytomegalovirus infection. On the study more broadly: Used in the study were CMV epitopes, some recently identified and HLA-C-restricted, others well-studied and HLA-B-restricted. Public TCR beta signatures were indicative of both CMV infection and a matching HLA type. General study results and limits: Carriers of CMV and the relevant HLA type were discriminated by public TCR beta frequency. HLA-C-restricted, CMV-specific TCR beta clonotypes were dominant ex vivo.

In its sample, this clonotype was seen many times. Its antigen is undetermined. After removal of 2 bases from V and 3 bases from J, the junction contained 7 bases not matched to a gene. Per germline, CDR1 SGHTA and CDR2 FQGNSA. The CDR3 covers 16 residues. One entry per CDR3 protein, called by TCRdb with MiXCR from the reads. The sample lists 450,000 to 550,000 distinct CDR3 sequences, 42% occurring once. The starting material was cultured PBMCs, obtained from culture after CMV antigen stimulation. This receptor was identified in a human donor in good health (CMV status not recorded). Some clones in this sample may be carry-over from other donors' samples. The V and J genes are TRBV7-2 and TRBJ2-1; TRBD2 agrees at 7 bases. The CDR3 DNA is TGTGCCAGCAGCTTACATAGTAAGCGGGGCTACAATGAGCAGTTCTTC. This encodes CASSLHSKRGYNEQFF.